Each of the 12 T cell receptor beta chains below was sequenced from the same sample in a study of T-cell memory formation after mild COVID-19. TCRdb redid the calling of the 5' RACE reads with MiXCR, one entry per CDR3 protein. The table shows approximately 300,000 distinct CDR3 sequences, with 15% to 20% occurring only once. Input material: PBMCs or a T cell subset sorted from them (not recorded which). Receptors were obtained from a man younger than 30 who had mild COVID-19 (a few samples of this study predate the infection). Cell type and time point are not known.

This clonotype showed up just a few times. The chain recombines TRBV28 with TRBJ2-1, with 10 bases identical to TRBD2. The ends lost 3 bases at V and 9 bases at J; junction bases unmatched: 11. The CDR3 runs to 16 residues. Germline V lookup: CDR1 MDHEN, CDR2 SYDVKM. Here the CDR3 reads CASSFRRSGGAGEQFF. CDR3 nucleotide sequence: TGTGCCAGCAGTTTCCGCCGGAGCGGGGGGGCGGGTGAGCAGTTCTTC.

This clonotype has a handful of counts. The chain links TRBV18 to TRBJ2-5; D is undetermined. The germline CDR1 and CDR2 sequences are KGHSH and LQKENI. CDR3 length: 14 amino acids. The ends were cut back, 0 bases at V and 5 bases at J, with 10 bases in the middle. The CDR3 coding sequence is TGTGCCAGCTCACCACCGGCAAGGGATGAGACCCAGTACTTC. Translated, it gives CASSPPARDETQYF.

The J gene is TRBJ2-3, the V gene TRBV7-2; unclear D gene. Germline V lookup: CDR1 SGHTA, CDR2 FQGNSA. Trimming took 5 bases from V and 5 from J, leaving 26 bases between them. This CDR3 is 18 amino acids long. The CDR3 here is CASSPNRHDSNTLDTQYF. Written as DNA, the CDR3 is TGTGCCAGCAGCCCAAATCGACACGATTCTAATACATTAGATACGCAGTATTTT.

This chain connects TRBV6-2 or TRBV6-3 to TRBJ2-1; D is unclear. Germline assignment: CDR1 MNHEY and CDR2 SVGEGT. The CDR3 totals 16 residues. Between the trimmed V and J ends, which lost 4 bases and 0 bases, there was a span of 13 bases. CDR3 protein: CASSSRAASSYNEQFF. The DNA of the CDR3 is TGTGCCAGCAGTTCTAGAGCAGCCTCCTCCTACAATGAGCAGTTCTTC.

V gene TRBV6-6 combines with J gene TRBJ2-5, with TRBD2 matching 10 bases. Germline CDR1 is MNHNY and CDR2 is SVGAGI (reference sequence). This CDR3 spans 16 amino acids. V was pared by 2 bases and J by 4 bases, with 7 bases of the junction left unmatched. CDR3 DNA: TGTGCCAGCAGTTACGGCCAGCGGGGGGGCCTAGAGACCCAGTACTTC. Its protein product is CASSYGQRGGLETQYF.

This clonotype was counted a few times. J is TRBJ2-1 and V is TRBV5-1, with a possible D match to TRBD1 (6 bases). CDR3 length equals 15 residues. From germline, CDR1 is SGHRS and CDR2 YFSETQ. V lost 1 base and J 8 bases, leaving 16 bases between the germline ends. CDR3 coding DNA: TGCGCCAGCAGCTTGAAAGGTCCAGGGGCGGATGAGCAGTTCTTC. Encoded protein: CASSLKGPGADEQFF.

This chain joins TRBV5-1 and TRBJ1-6, with D perhaps matching TRBD1 (5 bases). Trimming removed 1 base at V and 7 bases at J, with 15 bases between. The germline V gene encodes CDR1 SGHRS and CDR2 YFSETQ. CDR3 length equals 16 residues. CDR3 sequence (DNA): TGCGCCAGCAGCTTGAGCCCTGACAGACCCAATTCACCCCTCCACTTT. Protein: CASSLSPDRPNSPLHF.

This clonotype was observed a handful of times. This chain joins TRBV7-6 and TRBJ1-1; 7 positions match TRBD1. Unmatched junction bases numbered 12, after V lost 4 bases and J lost 7 bases. Germline lookup yields CDR1 SGHVS and CDR2 FNYEAQ. CDR3 length: 15 residues. CDR3 sequence (DNA): TGTGCCAGCAGCTCCGCCCCTGCAGGGGGGGATGAAGCTTTCTTT. It is translated as CASSSAPAGGDEAFF.

This clonotype has more than one count but fewer than ten. The chain uses TRBV3-1 and TRBJ2-3, with TRBD1 matching over 9 bases. Germline V gene data show CDR1 as LGHDT and CDR2 as YNNKEL (reference sequence). The CDR3 sequence is 15 residues long. J gave up 5 bases and V 4 bases, and 7 bases lay outside the gene matches. The CDR3 spells CASSPQGAQIDTQYF. In nucleotides, the CDR3 is TGTGCCAGCAGCCCACAGGGGGCGCAAATAGATACGCAGTATTTT.

This clonotype has a handful of counts. This chain connects TRBV12-3 or TRBV12-4 to TRBJ1-1; perhaps TRBD1 as D (5 bases). The V end was cut by 0 bases, the J end by 5 bases, with 13 bases between. The CDR3 has 15 residues. The CDR3 here is CASSLALNKGTEAFF. As DNA, the CDR3 is TGTGCCAGCAGTTTAGCGCTGAACAAGGGGACTGAAGCTTTCTTT.

In this sample, this clonotype turned up many times. J is TRBJ2-7 and V is TRBV6-6, with D unresolved. The V gene lost 5 bases and the J gene lost 3 bases, with 11 bases spanning the gap. CDR1 is MNHNY and CDR2 is SVGAGI in the germline V gene (reference sequence). This CDR3 comprises 13 residues. Here the CDR3 reads CASSPIPVYEQYV. The CDR3 DNA reads as TGTGCCAGCAGTCCCATTCCGGTCTACGAGCAGTACGTC.

In its sample, this clonotype was seen a few times. The V call is TRBV9, the J call TRBJ2-5; TRBD1 or TRBD2 may be the D gene (5 bases each). CDR1 is SGDLS and CDR2 is YYNGEE in the germline V gene. Trimming shortened V by 9 bases and J by 1 base, and 13 bases separated the two germline ends. This CDR3 is 13 amino acids long. CDR3 coding DNA: TGTGCCACCTCCCCCGGGACCCAAGAGACCCAGTACTTC. Translating gives CATSPGTQETQYF. Filled out from reference TRBV9 and TRBJ2-5, the complete variable domain reads DSGVTQTPKHLITATGQRVTLRCSPRSGDLSVYWYQQSLDQGLQFLIQYYNGEERAKGNILERFSAQQFPDLHSELNLSSLELGDSALYFCATSPGTQETQYFGPGTRLLVL.